These 21 T cell receptor beta chains share one sample of origin, sequenced in a study of PD-1 blockade in classical Hodgkin lymphoma. Libraries were prepared by immunoSEQ multiplex PCR; TCRdb keeps only in-frame clonotypes and omits some of them. Counted here are around 18,000 clones, roughly 65% occurring once; the ten biggest clones make up around 2.3%. The time point here: cycle 4 day 1 (C4D1), after less than seven weeks of nivolumab. Every patient had relapsed following autologous stem cell transplantation, and cohorts differed in brentuximab vedotin exposure. From thawed PBMCs, CD4+ T cells were purified using magnetic negative selection. The sequences come from CD4+ T cells from blood, collected before the fourth cycle of nivolumab. These receptors all come from a human donor with classical Hodgkin lymphoma.

There are a few counts of this clone. The CDR3 bases are TGTGCCAGCAGTGAGGGTCCCGTCCGAGAAGAGACCCAGTACTTC. It translates to CASSEGPVREETQYF. This rearrangement joins TRBV2 to TRBJ2-5; D gene uncertain. The CDR3 extends over 15 amino acids. The germline V gene has CDR1 SNHLY and CDR2 FYNNEI. The V end was cut by 3 bases, the J end by 3 bases, with 14 bases between. The full variable domain, in which reference TRBV2 and TRBJ2-5 provide the parts outside the CDR3, is EPEVTQTPSHQVTQMGQEVILRCVPISNHLYFYWYRQILGQKVEFLVSFYNNEISEKSEIFDDQFSVERPDGSNFTLKIRSTKLEDSAMYFCASSEGPVREETQYFGPGTRLLVL.

This sequence joins TRBV10-3 and TRBJ2-2; TRBD1 aligns across 9 bases. V was clipped by 10 bases and J by 5 bases; unmatched bases: 8. The CDR3 has 14 residues. Germline V gene sequence: CDR1 ENHRY, CDR2 SYGVKD. CDR3 nucleotides: TGTGCCACCCACAGGGGGCGTGGGACCGGGGAGCTGTTTTTT. Residues: CATHRGRGTGELFF.

The rearrangement joins TRBV7-2 to TRBJ2-7; a weak D match, TRBD2 (7 bases). Trimming removed 1 base at V and 6 bases at J, with 13 bases between. The CDR3 loop spans 14 amino acids. Germline lookup yields CDR1 SGHTA and CDR2 FQGNSA. The CDR3 loop reads CASSLVYREGEQYF. The DNA of the CDR3 is TGTGCCAGCAGCTTAGTCTACAGGGAGGGCGAGCAGTACTTC.

This clone has just a few counts. The chain recombines TRBV7-9 with TRBJ2-7; 13 nucleotides line up with TRBD2. Germline loops: CDR1 SEHNR, CDR2 FQNEAQ (reference sequence). The CDR3 totals 15 residues. V dropped 1 base and J dropped 5; count of bases not matched to a gene: 2. The CDR3 sequence: CASSLDGLAGDEQYF. The CDR3 DNA reads TGTGCCAGCAGCTTAGACGGACTAGCGGGAGACGAGCAGTACTTC.

The V and J genes are TRBV27 and TRBJ1-2, with 9 bases identical to TRBD1. Germline assignment: CDR1 MNHEY and CDR2 SMNVEV (reference sequence). This CDR3 has 14 residues. J gave up 7 bases and V 3 bases, and 6 bases lay outside the gene matches. The CDR3 region is CASSFQTGGSGYTF. CDR3 in DNA: TGTGCCAGCAGTTTCCAGACAGGGGGAAGTGGCTACACCTTC.

The V call is TRBV6-5, the J call TRBJ2-2; 13 positions match TRBD2. The length of the CDR3 is 15 residues. The V gene's germline CDR1 is MNHEY and CDR2 SVGAGI. J gave up 6 bases and V 6 bases, and 4 bases lay outside the gene matches. For the CDR3, the DNA is TGTGCCAGCAGAGGACTAGCGGGAGTTGCCGGGGAGCTGTTTTTT. Its translation: CASRGLAGVAGELFF.

The chain is built from TRBV5-1 and TRBJ1-2; D gene unclear. The V and J ends lost 2 bases and 0 bases respectively, with 8 bases between them. The CDR3 has 14 amino acids. Germline CDR1 reads SGHRS; CDR2 reads YFSETQ. CDR3 DNA sequence: TGCGCCAGCAGCTTCGTCACAGCTAACTATGGCTACACCTTC. It is translated as CASSFVTANYGYTF.

This clone was counted only a few times. The chain combines TRBV29-1 with TRBJ2-7; unclear D gene. Germline V gene sequence: CDR1 SQVTM, CDR2 ANQGSEA. The CDR3 consists of 11 residues. Trimming removed 5 bases from V and 3 bases from J, with 8 bases in between. CDR3: CSVLGFYEQYF. The CDR3 region has the DNA TGCAGCGTTCTGGGTTTCTACGAGCAGTACTTC.

V is TRBV5-6 and J is TRBJ2-4; no firm D call. Germline CDR1 SGHDT, CDR2 YYEEEE. Trimming shortened V by 3 bases and J by 6 bases, and 4 bases separated the two germline ends. The CDR3 consists of 11 residues. The CDR3 loop reads CASSSVNIQYF. The DNA of the CDR3 is TGTGCCAGCAGCTCAGTAAACATTCAGTACTTC.

This clone appeared a few times. The rearrangement links TRBV7-9 to TRBJ1-2; unclear D gene. The V end lost 6 bases, the J end lost 4 bases, and 12 bases lay between the germline ends. This CDR3 has 13 amino acids. Germline CDR1 SEHNR, CDR2 FQNEAQ (reference sequence). CDR3 coding DNA: TGTGCCAGCAGGGTCGGGAGCGGCTATGGCTACACCTTC. Translating gives CASRVGSGYGYTF.

The chain joins TRBV6-1 to TRBJ2-3, with D possibly being TRBD1 (5 bases). V shed 4 bases and J shed 2 bases, with 10 bases lying between them. There are 14 residues in the CDR3. Germline V gene data show CDR1 as MNHNS and CDR2 as SASEGT. CDR3 loop: CASSVQGITDTQYF. As DNA, the CDR3 is TGTGCCAGCAGTGTTCAGGGTATCACAGATACGCAGTATTTT.

V is TRBV7-2 and J is TRBJ2-2; D unresolved. The ends were cut back, 5 bases at V and 2 bases at J, with 12 bases in the middle. This CDR3 has 15 amino acids. CDR1 is SGHTA, CDR2 FQGNSA, per germline. CDR3 DNA: TGTGCCAGCAGCCCCAAGACTTTTAACACCGGGGAGCTGTTTTTT. It yields the protein CASSPKTFNTGELFF.

J is TRBJ2-7 and V is TRBV6-6; 11 bases match TRBD1. V was pared by 2 bases and J by 6 bases, with 0 bases of the junction left unmatched. The CDR3 extends over 13 amino acids. Per germline, CDR1 MNHNY and CDR2 SVGAGI (reference sequence). The CDR3 region is CASSYGTGGEQYF. CDR3 in DNA: TGTGCCAGCAGTTACGGGACAGGGGGCGAGCAGTACTTC.

The rearrangement links TRBV28 to TRBJ2-7, with a possible D match to TRBD2 (6 bases). The CDR3 spans 13 residues. V shed 4 bases and J shed 2 bases, with 9 bases lying between them. Germline CDR1 and CDR2: MDHEN and SYDVKM. CDR3 in amino acids: CASSSGLTYEQYF. The DNA for the CDR3 is TGTGCCAGCAGTTCGGGACTTACCTACGAGCAGTACTTC.

V usage is TRBV28 and J usage is TRBJ1-1, with D hard to call. The CDR3 covers 11 residues. V lost 5 bases to trimming and J lost 8 bases, with 9 bases between them. The germline V gene has CDR1 MDHEN and CDR2 SYDVKM. The chain's CDR3 is CASSLRQEAFF. Written as DNA, the CDR3 is TGTGCCAGCAGTCTGCGCCAAGAAGCTTTCTTT.

The rearrangement uses TRBV18 and TRBJ1-3, with 11 bases aligning to TRBD1. J was trimmed by 0 bases and V by 2 bases; bases with no gene match: 3. The CDR3 contains 17 residues. CDR1 and CDR2 from the germline V gene are KGHSH and LQKENI. CDR3 nucleotides: TGTGCCAGCTCACCATCTGGGACAGGGGGCTCTGGAAACACCATATATTTT. It translates to CASSPSGTGGSGNTIYF.

This chain connects TRBV29-1 to TRBJ2-7; D is unresolved. Germline V lookup: CDR1 SQVTM, CDR2 ANQGSEA. This CDR3 contains 12 residues. Trimming shortened V by 6 bases and J by 1 base, and 10 bases separated the two germline ends. Written as DNA, the CDR3 is TGCAGCGTAACGGACGGGTCCTACGAGCAGTACTTC. This gives the protein CSVTDGSYEQYF.

CDR3 nucleotide sequence: TGTGCCATCAAGGGAAGCACAGATACGCAGTATTTT. Translating it yields CAIKGSTDTQYF. The chain is built from TRBV10-3 and TRBJ2-3, with D unresolved. The CDR3 has 12 residues. Deletions cut 7 bases from V and 0 bases from J, with 5 bases between. From germline, CDR1 is ENHRY and CDR2 SYGVKD.

The chain has TRBV18 and TRBJ2-7, with TRBD1 matching 7 bases. The CDR3 extends over 13 amino acids. Looked up from germline, CDR1 is KGHSH and CDR2 is LQKENI. J gave up 5 bases and V 3 bases, and 4 bases lay outside the gene matches. This CDR3 reads CASSPLTGDEQYF. In DNA, the CDR3 is TGTGCCAGCTCACCTCTTACAGGGGACGAGCAGTACTTC.

Worth noting for this clone: At one end the junction does not follow the germline gene, possibly because of a read error. Other DNA sequences in the sample encode the same CDR3. V is TRBV5-4 and J is TRBJ2-3; 8 nucleotides align to TRBD2. Germline CDR1 and CDR2: SGHNT and YYREEE (reference sequence). The CDR3 loop spans 14 amino acids. The CDR3 DNA reads as TGTGCCAGCAGCCCCAGCGGGAGCACAGATACGCAATATTTT. Translated: CASSPSGSTDTQYF. The full variable domain, with the rest looked up from reference TRBV5-4 and TRBJ2-3, is ETGVTQSPTHLIKTRGQQVTLRCSSQSGHNTVSWYQQALGQGPQFIFQYYREEENGRGNFPPRFSGLQFPNYSSELNVNALELDDSALYLCASSPSGSTDTQYFGPGTRLTVL.

This chain connects TRBV18 to TRBJ1-3, with TRBD1 matching 9 bases. The germline gives CDR1 KGHSH, CDR2 LQKENI. The CDR3 has 19 residues. V trimming: 5 bases; J trimming: 0 bases; junction bases outside the gene matches: 14. As DNA, the CDR3 is TGTGCCAGCTCAGACGGACAGGGGAGTCATTCCTTCTCTGGAAACACCATATATTTT. Encoded protein: CASSDGQGSHSFSGNTIYF.